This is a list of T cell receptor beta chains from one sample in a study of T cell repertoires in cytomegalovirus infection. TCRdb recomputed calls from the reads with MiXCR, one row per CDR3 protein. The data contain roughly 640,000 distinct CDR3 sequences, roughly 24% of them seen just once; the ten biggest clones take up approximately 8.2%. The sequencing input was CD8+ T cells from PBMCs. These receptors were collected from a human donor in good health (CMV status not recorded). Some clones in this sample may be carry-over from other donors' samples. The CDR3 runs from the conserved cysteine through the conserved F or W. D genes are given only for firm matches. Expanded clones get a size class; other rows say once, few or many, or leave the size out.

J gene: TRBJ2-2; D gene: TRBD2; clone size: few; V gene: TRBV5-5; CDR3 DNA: TGTGCCAGCAGCCTCACTAGCGGGGGGAACACCGGGGAGCTGTTTTTT; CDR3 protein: CASSLTSGGNTGELFF
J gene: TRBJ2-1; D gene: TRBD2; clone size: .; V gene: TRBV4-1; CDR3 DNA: TGCGCCAGCAGCCAAGCAAGCGGGGGGGCGAAGTTCTTC; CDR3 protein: CASSQASGGAKFF
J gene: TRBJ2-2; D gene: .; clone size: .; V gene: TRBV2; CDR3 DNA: TGTGCCAGCAGTGATGTGGGCACCGGGGAGCTGTTTTTT; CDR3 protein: CASSDVGTGELFF
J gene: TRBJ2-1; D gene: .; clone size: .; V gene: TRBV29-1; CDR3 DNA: TGCAGCGTTCCGGGTTTAGCTGAGCAGTTCTTC; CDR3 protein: CSVPGLAEQFF
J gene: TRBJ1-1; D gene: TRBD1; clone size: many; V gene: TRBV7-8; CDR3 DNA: TGTGCCAGCAGCTTAGTCCGGACAGGGAGGGACACTGAAGCTTTCTTT; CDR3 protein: CASSLVRTGRDTEAFF
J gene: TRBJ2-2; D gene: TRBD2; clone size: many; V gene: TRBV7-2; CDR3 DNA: TGTGCCAGCAGCTTCGGGACTAGCGGGGGGGCCTTTCCTGGGGAGCTGTTTTTT; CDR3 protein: CASSFGTSGGAFPGELFF
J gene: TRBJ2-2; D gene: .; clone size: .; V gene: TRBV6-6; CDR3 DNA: TGTGCCAGCAAGGACAGTACCGGGGAGCTGTTTTTT; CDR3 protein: CASKDSTGELFF
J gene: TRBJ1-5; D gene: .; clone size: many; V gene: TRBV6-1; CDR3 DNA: TGTGCCAGCACCCCTGGAATTAATCAGCCCCAGCATTTT; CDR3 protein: CASTPGINQPQHF
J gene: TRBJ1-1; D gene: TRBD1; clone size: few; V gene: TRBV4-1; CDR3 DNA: TGCGCCAGCAGCCCGGGACAGGGGGCGATTGGCACTGAAGCTTTCTTT; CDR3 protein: CASSPGQGAIGTEAFF
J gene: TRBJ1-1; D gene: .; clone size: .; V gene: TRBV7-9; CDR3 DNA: TGTGCCAGCAGCGTAAGGAACACTGAAGCTTTCTTT; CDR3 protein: CASSVRNTEAFF
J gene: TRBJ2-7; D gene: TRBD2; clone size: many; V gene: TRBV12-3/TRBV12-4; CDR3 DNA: TGTGCCAGCAGTGGGACTAGCGGCTACGAGCAGTACTTC; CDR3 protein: CASSGTSGYEQYF
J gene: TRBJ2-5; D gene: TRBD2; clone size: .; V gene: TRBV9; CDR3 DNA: TGTGCCAGCAGCCCTAGCGGGGGGCATTCAGAGACCCAGTACTTC; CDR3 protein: CASSPSGGHSETQYF
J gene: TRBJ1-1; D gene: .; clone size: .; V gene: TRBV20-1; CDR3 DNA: TGCAGTGCTAGTGGGGCCGAGCTGAAGGCTTTCTTT; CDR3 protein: CSASGAELKAFF
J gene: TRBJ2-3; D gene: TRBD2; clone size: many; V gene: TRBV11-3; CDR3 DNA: TGTGCCAGCAGCTTTAGCGGGGGGAGCACAGATACGCAGTATTTT; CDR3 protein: CASSFSGGSTDTQYF
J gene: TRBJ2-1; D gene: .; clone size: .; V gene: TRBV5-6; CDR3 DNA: TGTGCCAGCAGCCACGGGATTTTAGCGCCCTCCTACAATGAGCAGTTCTTC; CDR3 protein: CASSHGILAPSYNEQFF